This T cell receptor beta chain came from a study of blood T cell repertoires in COVID-19. Study background: COVID-19 samples, acute and convalescent, were from the United States, Italy and Spain.

The repertoire was sequenced with immunoSEQ multiplex PCR; TCRdb's copy has only in-frame clones and lacks some. The profile shows tens of thousands of clones, about four fifths of them singletons. This clone was recorded a few times. This TCR was recovered from a man older than 75 with active or convalescent COVID-19. The sample was peripheral blood.

The CDR3 DNA follows: TGTGCCAGTAGCCAATGGGCCAGGGGGGATGCTTTCTTT. Protein product: CASSQWARGDAFF. J is TRBJ1-1 and V is TRBV19; 7 bases are shared with TRBD1. Losses at the gene ends were 6 bases for V and 11 bases for J; bases not matched to a gene: 12. This CDR3 is 13 amino acids long. Germline V gene lookup returns CDR1 LNHDA and CDR2 SQIVND (reference sequence).